This TCR beta chain was found in a study of T cell responses to AZD1222 COVID-19 vaccine. Repertoires were generated with immunoSEQ multiplex PCR, while TCRdb's copy carries only in-frame clones and drops some. The sample yields approximately 100,000 clones, nearly 90% seen once. Germline CDR1 MNHEY, CDR2 SVGAGI. V dropped 5 bases and J dropped 0; count of bases not matched to a gene: 7. There are 15 residues in the CDR3. The clonotype comes from an adult who received the AZD1222 COVID-19 vaccine. The specimen was peripheral blood, collected 28 days after the second AZD1222 dose. This chain connects TRBV6-5 to TRBJ2-7; 7 bases are a match to TRBD2. DNA for the CDR3: TGTGCCAGCAGTCGCTCTAGCGGCCTCTCCTACGAGCAGTACTTC. The encoded protein is CASSRSSGLSYEQYF.